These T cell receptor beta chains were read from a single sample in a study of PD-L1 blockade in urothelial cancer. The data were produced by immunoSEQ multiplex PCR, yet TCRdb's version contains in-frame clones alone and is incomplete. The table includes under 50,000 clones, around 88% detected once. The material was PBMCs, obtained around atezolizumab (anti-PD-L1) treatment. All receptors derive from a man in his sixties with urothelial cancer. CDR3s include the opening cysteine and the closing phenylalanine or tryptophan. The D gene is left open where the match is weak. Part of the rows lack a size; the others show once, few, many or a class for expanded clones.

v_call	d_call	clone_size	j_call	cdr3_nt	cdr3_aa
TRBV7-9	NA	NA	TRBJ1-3	TGTGCCAGCAGCGACGACAGGATCTCTGGAAACACCATATATTTT	CASSDDRISGNTIYF
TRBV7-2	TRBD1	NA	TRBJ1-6	TGTGCCAGCAGCCGGGACAGTAATTCACCCCTCCACTTT	CASSRDSNSPLHF
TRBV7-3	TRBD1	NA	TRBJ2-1	TGTGCCAGCAGCTCAGACAGGGGCTCCTACAATGAGCAGTTCTTC	CASSSDRGSYNEQFF
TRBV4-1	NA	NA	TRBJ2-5	TGCGCCAGCAGCATATCCCAGGGAGGCCACGAGACCCAGTACTTC	CASSISQGGHETQYF
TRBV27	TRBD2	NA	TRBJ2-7	TGTGCCAGCAGTCCATCGGGAGGGCCCATCTCCTACGAGCAGTACTTC	CASSPSGGPISYEQYF
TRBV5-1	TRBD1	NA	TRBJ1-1	TGCGCCAGCAGCGCAGGACAGGGGTGGGTCACTGAAGCTTTCTTT	CASSAGQGWVTEAFF
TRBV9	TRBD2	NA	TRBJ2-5	TGTGCCAGCAGCTCGAGACTAGCGGGGGGGTTTGAGACCCAGTACTTC	CASSSRLAGGFETQYF
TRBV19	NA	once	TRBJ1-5	TGTGCCAGTAGTATTGGGGCTTGGGGGCCCCAGCATTTT	CASSIGAWGPQHF
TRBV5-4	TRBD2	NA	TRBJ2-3	TGTGCCAGCAGCCCACTCGCGGGGGGCCGCACAGATACGCAGTATTTT	CASSPLAGGRTDTQYF
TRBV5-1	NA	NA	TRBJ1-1	TGCGCCAGCAGCTCGACCGGGACACTGAACACTGAAGCTTTCTTT	CASSSTGTLNTEAFF
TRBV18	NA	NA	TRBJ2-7	TGTGCCAGCTCACCACCGGGCCTCGGATACGAGCAGTACTTC	CASSPPGLGYEQYF
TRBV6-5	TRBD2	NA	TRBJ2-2	TGTGCCAGCAGTTACTCGGGGGGGGTCTACACCGGGGAGCTGTTTTTT	CASSYSGGVYTGELFF
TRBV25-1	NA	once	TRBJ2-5	TGTGCCAGCAGTGAGGGCAGGACAGTACAAGAGACCCAGTACTTC	CASSEGRTVQETQYF
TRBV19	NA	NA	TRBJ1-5	TGTGCCAGTAGTATAGGGCCAGGGGATTTCGCTCAGCCCCAGCATTTT	CASSIGPGDFAQPQHF
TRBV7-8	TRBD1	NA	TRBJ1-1	TGTGCCAGCAGCTCGAGGACAGGGGGCTCTGAAGCTTTCTTT	CASSSRTGGSEAFF